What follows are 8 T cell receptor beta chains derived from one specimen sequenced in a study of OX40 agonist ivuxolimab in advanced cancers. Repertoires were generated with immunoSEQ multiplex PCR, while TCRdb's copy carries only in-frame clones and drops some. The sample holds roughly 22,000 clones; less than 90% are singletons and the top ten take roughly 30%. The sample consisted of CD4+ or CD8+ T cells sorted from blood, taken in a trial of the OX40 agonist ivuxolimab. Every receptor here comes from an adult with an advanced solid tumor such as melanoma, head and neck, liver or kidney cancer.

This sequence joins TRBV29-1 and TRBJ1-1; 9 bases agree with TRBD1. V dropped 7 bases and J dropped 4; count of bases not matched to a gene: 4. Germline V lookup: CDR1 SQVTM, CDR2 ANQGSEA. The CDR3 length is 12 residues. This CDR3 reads CSDLDRGTEAFF. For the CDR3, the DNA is TGCAGCGACTTGGACAGGGGCACTGAAGCTTTCTTT.

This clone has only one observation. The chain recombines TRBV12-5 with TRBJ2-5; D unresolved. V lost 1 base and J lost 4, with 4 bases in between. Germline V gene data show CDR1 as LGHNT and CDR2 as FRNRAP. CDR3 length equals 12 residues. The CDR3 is CASGLGGETQYF. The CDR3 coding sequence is TGTGCTAGTGGTTTGGGGGGAGAGACCCAGTACTTC.

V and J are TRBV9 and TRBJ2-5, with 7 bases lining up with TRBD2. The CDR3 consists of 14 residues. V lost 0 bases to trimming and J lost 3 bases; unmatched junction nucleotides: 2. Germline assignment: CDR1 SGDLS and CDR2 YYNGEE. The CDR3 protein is CASSVEAGEETQYF. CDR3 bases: TGTGCCAGCAGCGTAGAGGCGGGAGAAGAGACCCAGTACTTC.

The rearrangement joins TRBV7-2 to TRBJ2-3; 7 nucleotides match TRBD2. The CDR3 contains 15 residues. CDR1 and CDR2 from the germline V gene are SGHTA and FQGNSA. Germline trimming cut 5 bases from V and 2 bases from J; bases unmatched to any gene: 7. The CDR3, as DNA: TGTGCCAGCAGCCGACACGGGAGGTCCACAGATACGCAGTATTTT. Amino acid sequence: CASSRHGRSTDTQYF.

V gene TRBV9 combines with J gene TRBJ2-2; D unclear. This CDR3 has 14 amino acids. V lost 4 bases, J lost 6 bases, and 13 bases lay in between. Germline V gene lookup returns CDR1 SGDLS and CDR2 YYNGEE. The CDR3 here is CASSSGADAGELFF. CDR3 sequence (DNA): TGTGCCAGCAGCTCAGGCGCGGACGCCGGGGAGCTGTTTTTT.

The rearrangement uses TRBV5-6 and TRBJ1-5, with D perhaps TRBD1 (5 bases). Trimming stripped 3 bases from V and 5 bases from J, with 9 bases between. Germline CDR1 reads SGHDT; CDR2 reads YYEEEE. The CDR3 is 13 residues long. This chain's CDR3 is CASSWGSHQPQHF. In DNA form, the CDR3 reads TGTGCCAGCAGCTGGGGCAGCCATCAGCCCCAGCATTTT.

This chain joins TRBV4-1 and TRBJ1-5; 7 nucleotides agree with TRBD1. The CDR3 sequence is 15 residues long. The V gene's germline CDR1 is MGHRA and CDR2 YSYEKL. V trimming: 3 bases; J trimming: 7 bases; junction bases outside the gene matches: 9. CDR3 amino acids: CASSHTEEGAQPQHF. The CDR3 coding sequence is TGCGCCAGCAGCCATACCGAGGAGGGGGCGCAGCCCCAGCATTTT.

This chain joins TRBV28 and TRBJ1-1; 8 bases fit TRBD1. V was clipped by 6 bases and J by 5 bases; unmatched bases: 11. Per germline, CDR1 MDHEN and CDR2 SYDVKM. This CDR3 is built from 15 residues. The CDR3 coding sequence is TGTGCCAGCAGCCGACTCTTGGGACAGGAGACTGAAGCTTTCTTT. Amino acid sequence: CASSRLLGQETEAFF.